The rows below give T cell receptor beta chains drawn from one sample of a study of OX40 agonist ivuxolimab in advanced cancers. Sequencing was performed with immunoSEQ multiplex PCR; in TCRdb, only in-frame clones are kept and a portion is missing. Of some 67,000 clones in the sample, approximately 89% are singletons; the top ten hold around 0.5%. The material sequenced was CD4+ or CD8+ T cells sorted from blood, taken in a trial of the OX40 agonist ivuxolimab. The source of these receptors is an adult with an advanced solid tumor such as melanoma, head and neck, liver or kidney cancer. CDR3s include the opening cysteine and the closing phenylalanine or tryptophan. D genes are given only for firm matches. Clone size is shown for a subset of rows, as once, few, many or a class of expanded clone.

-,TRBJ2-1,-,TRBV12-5,TGTGCTAGTGGTTTTCTCAATGAGCAGTTCTTC,CASGFLNEQFF
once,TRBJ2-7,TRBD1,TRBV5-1,TGCGCCAGCACTGCGACAGGGGGCTTGGCCGAGCAGTACTTC,CASTATGGLAEQYF
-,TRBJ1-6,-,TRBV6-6,TGTGCCAGCAGTCGGGGGGGAGACGGATTCGGGTCACCCCTCCACTTT,CASSRGGDGFGSPLHF
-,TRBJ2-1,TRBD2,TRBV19,TGTGCCAGTAGTAGGACTAGCTCCTACAATGAGCAGTTCTTC,CASSRTSSYNEQFF
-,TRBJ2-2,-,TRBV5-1,TGCGCCAGCAGCCCCGGAGGGACAGTCTCTACCGGGGAGCTGTTTTTT,CASSPGGTVSTGELFF
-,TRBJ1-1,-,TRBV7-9,TGTGCCAGCAGCTCTCAGAACACTGAAGCTTTCTTT,CASSSQNTEAFF
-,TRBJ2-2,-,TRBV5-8,TGTGCCAGCAGCTTCAGCACCGGGGAGCTGTTTTTT,CASSFSTGELFF
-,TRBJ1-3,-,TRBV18,TGTGCCAGCTCACCACCCTCTTCGCGCGGCTTCTCTGGAAACACCATATATTTT,CASSPPSSRGFSGNTIYF
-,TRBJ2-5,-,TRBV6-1,TGTGCCAGCAGTGAAAATAGAGCAAAGCTTCAAGAGACCCAGTACTTC,CASSENRAKLQETQYF
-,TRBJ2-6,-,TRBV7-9,TGTGCCAGCAGCTTACGCGGGGCCTCTGGGGCCAACGTCCTGACTTTC,CASSLRGASGANVLTF
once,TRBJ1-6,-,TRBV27,TGTGCCAGCAGGGTCCTGGGACTAAACGCCAATTCACCCCTCCACTTT,CASRVLGLNANSPLHF
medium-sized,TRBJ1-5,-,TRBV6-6,TGTGCCAGCAGTTCCGGGAATGGAAGGCATTTT,CASSSGNGRHF
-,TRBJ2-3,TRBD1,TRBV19,TGTGCCAGTAGTCTCGACAGGGTGGAGGCAGATACGCAGTATTTT,CASSLDRVEADTQYF
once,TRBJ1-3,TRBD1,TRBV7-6,TGTGCCAGCAGCTTAGCCTACAGGGGGCGAGGAAACACCATATATTTT,CASSLAYRGRGNTIYF
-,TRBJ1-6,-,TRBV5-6,TGTGCCAGCAGCTTAAGGCAGGGGATCAATTCACCCCTCCACTTT,CASSLRQGINSPLHF
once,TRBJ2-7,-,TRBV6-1,TGTGCCAGCAGTGCGAGACAGATTAGCTCCTACGAGCAGTACTTC,CASSARQISSYEQYF
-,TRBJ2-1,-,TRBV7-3,TGTGCCAGCAGCTTAACATTCAGGGAGGATGAGCAGTTCTTC,CASSLTFREDEQFF
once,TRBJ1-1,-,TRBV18,TGTGCCAGCTCACCGGGAACTGAAGCTTTCTTT,CASSPGTEAFF
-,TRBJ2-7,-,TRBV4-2,TGTGCCAGCAGCCAACCCGGACAGAGCTCCTACGAGCAGTACTTC,CASSQPGQSSYEQYF
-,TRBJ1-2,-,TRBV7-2,TGTGCCAGCAGCTCCCCCGTGAGGTCCTATGGCTACACCTTC,CASSSPVRSYGYTF
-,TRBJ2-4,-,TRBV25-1,TGTGCCAGCAGTGAATGGGGGGGGCACCGAGAAAACATTCAGTACTTC,CASSEWGGHRENIQYF
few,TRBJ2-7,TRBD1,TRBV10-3,TGTGCCATCAGTGACCCGGACAGGCCCTACGAGCAGTACTTC,CAISDPDRPYEQYF
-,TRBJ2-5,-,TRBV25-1,TGTGCCAGCAGTACCCAAGAGACCCAGTACTTC,CASSTQETQYF
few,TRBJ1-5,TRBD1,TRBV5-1,TGCGCCAGCAGCTTGGGGACAGGGGACAATCAGCCCCAGCATTTT,CASSLGTGDNQPQHF